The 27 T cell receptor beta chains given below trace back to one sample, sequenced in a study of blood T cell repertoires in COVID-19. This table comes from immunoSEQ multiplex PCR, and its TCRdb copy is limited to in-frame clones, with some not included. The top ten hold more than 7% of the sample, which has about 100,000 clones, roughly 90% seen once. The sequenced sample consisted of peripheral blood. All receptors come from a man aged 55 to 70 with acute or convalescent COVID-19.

Written as DNA, the CDR3 is TGTGCCAGCAGCCAAGCATGGCGTGGCGGGAGCTCCTACGAGCAGTACTTC. Its protein product is CASSQAWRGGSSYEQYF. The V and J genes are TRBV3-1 (or the pseudogene TRBV3-2) and TRBJ2-7; 7 bases are a match to TRBD2. This CDR3 is built from 17 residues. The J segment lost 0 bases and the V segment lost 1 base, leaving 9 bases of the junction unmatched. Germline CDR1 is LGHDT and CDR2 is YNNKEL (reference sequence).

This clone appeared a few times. The CDR3 DNA sequence: TGTGCCAGCAGTGACCGCACTCCGAACTACGAGCAGTACTTC. Residues: CASSDRTPNYEQYF. The rearrangement links TRBV25-1 to TRBJ2-7, with D uncertain. Deletions cut 3 bases from V and 3 bases from J, with 12 bases between. This CDR3 has 14 residues. Germline assignment: CDR1 MGHDK and CDR2 SYGVNS.

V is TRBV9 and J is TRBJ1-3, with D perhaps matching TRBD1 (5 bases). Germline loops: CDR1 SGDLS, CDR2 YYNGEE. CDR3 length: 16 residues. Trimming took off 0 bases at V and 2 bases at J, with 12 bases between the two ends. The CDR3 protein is CASSVELLGAGNTIYF. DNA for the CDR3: TGTGCCAGCAGCGTAGAACTTTTAGGGGCTGGAAACACCATATATTTT.

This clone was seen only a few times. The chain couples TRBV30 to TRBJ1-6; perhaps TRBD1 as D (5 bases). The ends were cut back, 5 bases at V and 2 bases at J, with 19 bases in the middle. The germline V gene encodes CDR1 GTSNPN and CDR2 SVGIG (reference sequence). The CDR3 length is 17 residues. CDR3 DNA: TGTGCCTGGGGGGCTAAAGCGCCGGGGACCTATAATTCACCCCTCCACTTT. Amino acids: CAWGAKAPGTYNSPLHF.

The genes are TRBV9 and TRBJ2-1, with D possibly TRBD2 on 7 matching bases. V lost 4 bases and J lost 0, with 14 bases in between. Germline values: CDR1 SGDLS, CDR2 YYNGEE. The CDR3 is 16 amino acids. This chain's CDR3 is CASSKGGESSYNEQFF. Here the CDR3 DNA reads TGTGCCAGCAGCAAAGGGGGGGAGAGCTCCTACAATGAGCAGTTCTTC.

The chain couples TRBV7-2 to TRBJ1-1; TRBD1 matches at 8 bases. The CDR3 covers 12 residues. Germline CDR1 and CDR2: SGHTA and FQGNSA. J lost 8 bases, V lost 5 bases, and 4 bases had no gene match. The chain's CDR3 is CASSLDRVEAFF. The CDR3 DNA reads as TGTGCCAGCAGCCTGGACAGGGTGGAAGCTTTCTTT.

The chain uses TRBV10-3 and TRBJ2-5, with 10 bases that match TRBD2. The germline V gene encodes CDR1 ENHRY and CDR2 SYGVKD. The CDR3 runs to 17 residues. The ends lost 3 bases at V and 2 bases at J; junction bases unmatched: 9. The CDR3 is CAISENLSGRIQETQYF. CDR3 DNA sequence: TGTGCCATCAGTGAAAACCTTAGCGGGAGGATTCAAGAGACCCAGTACTTC.

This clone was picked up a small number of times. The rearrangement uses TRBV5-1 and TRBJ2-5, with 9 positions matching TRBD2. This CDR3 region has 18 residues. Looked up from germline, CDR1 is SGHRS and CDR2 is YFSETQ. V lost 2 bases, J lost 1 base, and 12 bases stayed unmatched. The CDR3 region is CASSLAGGAFASQETQYF. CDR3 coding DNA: TGCGCCAGCAGCTTAGCGGGAGGAGCCTTCGCCTCCCAAGAGACCCAGTACTTC.

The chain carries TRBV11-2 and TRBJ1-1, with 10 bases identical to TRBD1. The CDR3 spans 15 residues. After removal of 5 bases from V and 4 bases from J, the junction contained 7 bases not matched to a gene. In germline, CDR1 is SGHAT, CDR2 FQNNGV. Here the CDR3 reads CASSVWTGGATEAFF. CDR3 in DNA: TGTGCCAGCAGCGTATGGACAGGGGGGGCCACTGAAGCTTTCTTT.

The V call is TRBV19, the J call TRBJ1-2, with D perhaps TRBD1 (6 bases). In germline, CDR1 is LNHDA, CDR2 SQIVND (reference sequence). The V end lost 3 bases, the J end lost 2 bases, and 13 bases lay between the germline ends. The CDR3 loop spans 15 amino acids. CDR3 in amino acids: CASSIAGAGNYGYTF. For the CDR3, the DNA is TGTGCCAGTAGTATTGCAGGGGCCGGAAACTATGGCTACACCTTC.

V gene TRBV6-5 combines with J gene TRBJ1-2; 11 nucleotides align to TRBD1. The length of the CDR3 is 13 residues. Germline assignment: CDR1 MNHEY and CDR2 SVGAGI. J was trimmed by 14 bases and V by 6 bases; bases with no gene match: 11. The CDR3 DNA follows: TGTGCCAGCAGATCCGGGACAGGGGGTCCGATAACCTTC. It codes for CASRSGTGGPITF.

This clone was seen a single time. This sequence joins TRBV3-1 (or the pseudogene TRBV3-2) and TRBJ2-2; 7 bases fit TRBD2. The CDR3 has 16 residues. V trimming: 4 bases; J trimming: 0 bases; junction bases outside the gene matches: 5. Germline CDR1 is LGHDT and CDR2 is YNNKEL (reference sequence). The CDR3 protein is CASSRNLAANTGELFF. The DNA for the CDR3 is TGTGCCAGCAGCCGAAACCTAGCGGCGAACACCGGGGAGCTGTTTTTT.

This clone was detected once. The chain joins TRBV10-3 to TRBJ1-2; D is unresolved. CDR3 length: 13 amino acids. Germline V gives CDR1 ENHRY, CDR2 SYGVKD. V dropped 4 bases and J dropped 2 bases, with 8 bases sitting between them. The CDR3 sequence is CAISAIENYGYTF. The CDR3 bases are TGTGCCATCAGTGCTATAGAAAACTATGGCTACACCTTC.

Here the CDR3 reads CASSPTGQFVSGNTIYF. The CDR3 coding sequence is TGTGCCAGCAGCCCCACCGGACAGTTTGTCTCTGGAAACACCATATATTTT. The chain links TRBV6-2 or TRBV6-3 to TRBJ1-3; TRBD1 might be the D (6 bases). There are 17 residues in the CDR3. V was shortened by 6 bases and J by 0 bases, with 18 bases between the two germline ends. Germline CDR1 and CDR2: MNHEY and SVGEGT.

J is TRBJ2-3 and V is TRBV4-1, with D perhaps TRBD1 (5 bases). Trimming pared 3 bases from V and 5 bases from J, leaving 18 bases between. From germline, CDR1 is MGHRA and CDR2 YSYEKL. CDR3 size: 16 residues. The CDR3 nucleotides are TGCGCCAGCAGCCAGATAATAATACAGGTAAAAGATACGCAGTATTTT. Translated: CASSQIIIQVKDTQYF.

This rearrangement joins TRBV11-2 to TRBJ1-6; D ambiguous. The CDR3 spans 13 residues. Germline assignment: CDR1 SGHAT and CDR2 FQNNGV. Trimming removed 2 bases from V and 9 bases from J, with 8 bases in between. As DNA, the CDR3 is TGTGCCAGCAGCTTAAGTCGGAGTTCACCCCTCCACTTT. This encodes CASSLSRSSPLHF.

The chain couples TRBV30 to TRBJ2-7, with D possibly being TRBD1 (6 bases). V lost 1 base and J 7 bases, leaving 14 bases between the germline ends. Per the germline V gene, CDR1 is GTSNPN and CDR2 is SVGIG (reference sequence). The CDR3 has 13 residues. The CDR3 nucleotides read TGTGCCTGGAGTGCTGCAGGGGCGGGTGAGCAGTACTTC. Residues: CAWSAAGAGEQYF.

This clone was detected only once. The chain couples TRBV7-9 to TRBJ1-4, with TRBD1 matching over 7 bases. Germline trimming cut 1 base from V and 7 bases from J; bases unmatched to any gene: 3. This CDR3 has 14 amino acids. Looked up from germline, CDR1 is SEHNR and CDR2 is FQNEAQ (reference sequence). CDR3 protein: CASSLEGGSEKLFF. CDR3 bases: TGTGCCAGCAGCTTAGAAGGGGGCAGTGAAAAACTGTTTTTT.

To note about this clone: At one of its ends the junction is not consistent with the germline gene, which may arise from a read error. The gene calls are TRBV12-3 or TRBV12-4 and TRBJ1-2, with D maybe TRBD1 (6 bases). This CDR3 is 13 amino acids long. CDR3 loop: CASSLRDNSGYTF. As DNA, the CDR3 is TGTGCCAGCAGTTTAAGGGACAACTCTGGCTACACCTTC.

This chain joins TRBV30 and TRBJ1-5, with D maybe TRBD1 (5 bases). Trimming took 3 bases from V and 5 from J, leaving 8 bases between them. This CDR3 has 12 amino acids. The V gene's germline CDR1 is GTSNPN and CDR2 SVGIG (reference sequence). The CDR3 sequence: CAWSRVDQPQHF. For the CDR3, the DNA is TGTGCCTGGAGCAGGGTAGATCAGCCCCAGCATTTT.

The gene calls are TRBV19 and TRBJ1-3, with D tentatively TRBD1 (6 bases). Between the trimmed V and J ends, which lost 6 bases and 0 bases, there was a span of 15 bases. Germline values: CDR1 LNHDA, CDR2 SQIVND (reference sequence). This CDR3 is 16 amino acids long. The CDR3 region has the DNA TGTGCCAGTAGCCAGGGGAGTGTTTCCTCTGGAAACACCATATATTTT. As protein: CASSQGSVSSGNTIYF.

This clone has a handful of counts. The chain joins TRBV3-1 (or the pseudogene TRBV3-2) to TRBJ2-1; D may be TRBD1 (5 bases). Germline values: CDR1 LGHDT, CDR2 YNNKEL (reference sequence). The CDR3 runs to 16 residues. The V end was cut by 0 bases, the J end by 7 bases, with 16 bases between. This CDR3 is CASSQDSQGIWNEQFF. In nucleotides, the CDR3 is TGTGCCAGCAGCCAAGATTCGCAGGGAATTTGGAATGAGCAGTTCTTC.

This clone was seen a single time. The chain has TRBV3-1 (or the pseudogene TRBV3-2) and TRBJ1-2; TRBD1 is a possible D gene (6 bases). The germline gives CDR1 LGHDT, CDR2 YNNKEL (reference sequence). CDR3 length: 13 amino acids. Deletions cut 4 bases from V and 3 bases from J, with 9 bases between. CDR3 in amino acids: CASSRGGDYGYTF. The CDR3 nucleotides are TGTGCCAGCAGCCGGGGGGGCGACTATGGCTACACCTTC.

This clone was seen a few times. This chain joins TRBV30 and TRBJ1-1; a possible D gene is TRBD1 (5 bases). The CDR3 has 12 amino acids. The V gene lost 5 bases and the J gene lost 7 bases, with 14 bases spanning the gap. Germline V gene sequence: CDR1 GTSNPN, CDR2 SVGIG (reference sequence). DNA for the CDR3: TGTGCCTGGGTCGGGAGCAGGGATGAAGCTTTCTTT. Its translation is CAWVGSRDEAFF.

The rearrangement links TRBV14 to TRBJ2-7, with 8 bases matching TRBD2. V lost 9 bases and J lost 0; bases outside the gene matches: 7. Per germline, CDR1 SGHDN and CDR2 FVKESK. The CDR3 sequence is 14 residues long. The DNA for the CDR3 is TGTGCCAGTGGGCTAGCGGGTAGCTCCTACGAGCAGTACTTC. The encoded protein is CASGLAGSSYEQYF.

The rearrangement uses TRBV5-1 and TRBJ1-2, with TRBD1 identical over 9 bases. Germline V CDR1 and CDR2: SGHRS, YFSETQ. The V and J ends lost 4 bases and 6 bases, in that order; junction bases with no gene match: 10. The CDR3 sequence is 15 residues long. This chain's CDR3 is CASSQQDRGGHGYTF. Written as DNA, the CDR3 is TGCGCCAGCAGCCAACAGGACAGGGGAGGTCATGGCTACACCTTC.

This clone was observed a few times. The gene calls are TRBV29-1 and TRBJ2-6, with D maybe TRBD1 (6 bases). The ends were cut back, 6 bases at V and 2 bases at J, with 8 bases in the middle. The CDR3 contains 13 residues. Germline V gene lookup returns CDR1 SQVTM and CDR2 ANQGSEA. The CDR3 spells CSVWTAGANVLTF. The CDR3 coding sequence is TGCAGCGTCTGGACAGCTGGGGCCAACGTCCTGACTTTC.